Below are 16 T cell receptor beta chains sequenced from a single sample in a study of blood T cell repertoires in COVID-19. Only in-frame clones appear in the TCRdb table, and some are missing; sequencing was by immunoSEQ multiplex PCR. The sample contains approximately 240,000 clones, 87% of which appear only once. Specimen: PBMCs or T cells enriched from blood (not recorded which). Source of these receptors: a woman aged 25 to 45 with acute COVID-19.

V and J are TRBV7-2 and TRBJ2-3; 16 nucleotides line up with TRBD2. Trimming removed 3 bases from V and 4 bases from J; junction bases left unmatched: 4. The CDR3 is 17 residues long. The germline V gene has CDR1 SGHTA and CDR2 FQGNSA. The DNA for the CDR3 is TGTGCCAGCAGCTTGGGACTAGCGGGAGGGCCCTCAGATACGCAGTATTTT. This sequence encodes CASSLGLAGGPSDTQYF.

The chain combines TRBV6-5 with TRBJ1-1; TRBD1 is a possible D gene (5 bases). Germline V gene data show CDR1 as MNHEY and CDR2 as SVGAGI. The CDR3 extends over 14 amino acids. V was shortened by 7 bases and J by 4 bases, with 16 bases between the two germline ends. The CDR3 sequence is CASMEGRGTTEAFF. The CDR3 bases are TGTGCCAGCATGGAGGGCCGGGGGACCACTGAAGCTTTCTTT.

The rearrangement links TRBV28 to TRBJ1-4; 8 bases fit TRBD1. The CDR3 has 14 amino acids. V trimming: 8 bases; J trimming: 10 bases; junction bases outside the gene matches: 12. Germline-derived CDR1 and CDR2 are MDHEN and SYDVKM. The CDR3 coding sequence is TGTGCCAGCGGACTTACGACAGGGGACGGAAAACTGTTTTTT. Translated, it gives CASGLTTGDGKLFF.

The V and J genes are TRBV18 and TRBJ1-2, with 7 positions matching TRBD1. The germline V gene encodes CDR1 KGHSH and CDR2 LQKENI. CDR3 length: 17 residues. Trimming took 0 bases from V and 5 from J; bases not matched to a gene: 12. CDR3 sequence reads: CASSPPSQTGAGYGYTF. The CDR3, as DNA: TGTGCCAGCTCACCACCAAGTCAAACAGGGGCCGGGTATGGCTACACCTTC.

The chain combines TRBV29-1 with TRBJ1-1; the D gene is possibly TRBD1 (5 bases). The CDR3 sequence is 14 residues long. The germline V gene has CDR1 SQVTM and CDR2 ANQGSEA. V lost 4 bases and J 0 bases, leaving 12 bases between the germline ends. In DNA form, the CDR3 reads TGCAGCGTTGTCAAGGGGTTTTTGAACACTGAAGCTTTCTTT. Translation: CSVVKGFLNTEAFF.

This sequence joins TRBV2 and TRBJ2-7; 8 bases map to TRBD1. Trimming took 6 bases from V and 8 from J; bases not matched to a gene: 12. This CDR3 has 14 residues. Germline loops: CDR1 SNHLY, CDR2 FYNNEI. Here the CDR3 DNA reads TGTGCCAGCAGGGAACGGTGGACAGGGTACAAGCAGTACTTC. Translated: CASRERWTGYKQYF.

The chain employs TRBV6-5 and TRBJ1-1; D gene uncertain. Trimming removed 0 bases from V and 0 bases from J, with 8 bases in between. The length of the CDR3 is 15 residues. CDR1 and CDR2 from the germline V gene are MNHEY and SVGAGI. The CDR3 loop is CASSYSSSMNTEAFF. As DNA, the CDR3 is TGTGCCAGCAGTTACTCTTCGTCTATGAACACTGAAGCTTTCTTT.

V is TRBV6-5 and J is TRBJ2-1; D gene uncertain. This CDR3 is built from 15 residues. Germline V gene sequence: CDR1 MNHEY, CDR2 SVGAGI. The ends were cut back, 7 bases at V and 6 bases at J, with 19 bases in the middle. The CDR3 loop is CASKHLFPPVNEQFF. The CDR3 DNA follows: TGTGCCAGCAAGCACCTTTTCCCCCCCGTCAATGAGCAGTTCTTC.

The V and J genes are TRBV2 and TRBJ2-1; 12 positions match TRBD2. The germline V gene encodes CDR1 SNHLY and CDR2 FYNNEI. The V segment lost 4 bases and the J segment 7 bases; nucleotides outside the gene matches: 8. This CDR3 is built from 16 residues. CDR3 coding DNA: TGTGCCAGCAGTGCTAGCGGGAGGGCCTCTGGGAATGAGCAGTTCTTC. Encoded protein: CASSASGRASGNEQFF.

The CDR3 is CASSWMGQGAFTEAFF. The CDR3 coding sequence is TGCGCCAGCAGCTGGATGGGACAGGGGGCCTTCACTGAAGCTTTCTTT. The V call is TRBV5-1, the J call TRBJ1-1, with 12 bases fitting TRBD1. This CDR3 is built from 16 residues. CDR1 is SGHRS, CDR2 YFSETQ, per germline. The trim removed 3 bases at V and 4 bases at J, leaving 7 bases unmatched.

Details on this clone: One end of the junction fails to match germline, which may point to a read error. V usage is TRBV6-1 and J usage is TRBJ1-1, with 9 bases lining up with TRBD1. The CDR3 covers 15 residues. CDR1 and CDR2 from the germline V gene are MNHNS and SASEGT. CDR3 in amino acids: CASREDRGKNTEAFF. DNA for the CDR3: TGTGCCAGCAGAGAAGACAGGGGGAAGAACACTGAAGCTTTCTTT.

V gene TRBV9 combines with J gene TRBJ1-2, with D possibly being TRBD1 (6 bases). Deletions cut 5 bases from V and 8 bases from J, with 10 bases between. The CDR3 covers 11 residues. From germline, CDR1 is SGDLS and CDR2 YYNGEE. The CDR3 here is CASSTGYGYTF. The CDR3 DNA reads as TGTGCCAGCAGTACAGGGTACGGCTACACCTTC.

The chain carries TRBV5-1 and TRBJ2-2, with 9 nucleotides matching TRBD1. The CDR3 loop spans 14 amino acids. The germline V gene encodes CDR1 SGHRS and CDR2 YFSETQ. Germline trimming cut 4 bases from V and 7 bases from J; bases unmatched to any gene: 5. CDR3 DNA sequence: TGCGCCAGCAGCACCACGACAGGGGGCGGGGAGCTGTTTTTT. This codes for CASSTTTGGGELFF.

The chain carries TRBV19 and TRBJ1-5; D not certain. The length of the CDR3 is 13 residues. CDR1 LNHDA and CDR2 SQIVND come from the germline V gene (reference sequence). The ends were cut back, 6 bases at V and 2 bases at J, with 8 bases in the middle. CDR3 in amino acids: CASSPVGNQPQHF. The CDR3 DNA reads as TGTGCCAGTAGCCCTGTTGGCAATCAGCCCCAGCATTTT.

The V gene is TRBV10-2, the J gene TRBJ2-7, with 7 positions matching TRBD1. The CDR3 is 12 amino acids. Germline-derived CDR1 and CDR2 are WSHSY and SAAADI. V lost 7 bases, J lost 4 bases, and 4 bases stayed unmatched. CDR3 nucleotides: TGCGCCAGCATGGGACAGCCGTACGAGCAGTACTTC. This gives the protein CASMGQPYEQYF.

The chain combines TRBV7-9 with TRBJ1-2, with TRBD1 as a possible D gene (6 bases). V lost 4 bases, J lost 0 bases, and 9 bases lay in between. The CDR3 consists of 14 residues. Germline V gene sequence: CDR1 SEHNR, CDR2 FQNEAQ (reference sequence). CDR3 in amino acids: CASSSQGSNYGYTF. For the CDR3, the DNA is TGTGCCAGCAGCTCGCAGGGGTCTAACTATGGCTACACCTTC. The entire variable domain, with the rest obtained from reference TRBV7-9 and TRBJ1-2, is as follows: DTGVSQNPRHKITKRGQNVTFRCDPISEHNRLYWYRQTLGQGPEFLTYFQNEAQLEKSRLLSDRFSAERPKGSFSTLEIQRTEQGDSAMYLCASSSQGSNYGYTFGSGTRLTVV.